This TCR beta chain comes out of a study of regulatory T cells in long-lasting Graves disease. Study overall: Graves' patients (newly diagnosed) had been on antithyroid drugs under 3 months.

Time point here: newly diagnosed GD, antithyroid drugs for less than 3 months. RNA from PBMCs was the source of the TCR library. The TCR beta library used iRepertoire HTBI primers with Arm-PCR amplification of CDR3. Via MiXCR, TCRdb re-called the multiplex PCR reads, giving one row per CDR3 protein. The sample comprises roughly 430,000 distinct CDR3 sequences, about 15% of which are singletons, and roughly 10% rests with the top ten. A further study also used this sample, focusing on T cells in Graves' hyperthyroidism and ophthalmopathy. As reported in that work: Stable disease denoted Graves' hyperthyroidism without ophthalmopathy progression within 18 months. Thyroid ultrasound and orbital computed tomography, with clinical symptoms and serum thyroxine and TRAb, informed diagnoses.

This TCR was sampled from a woman between 25 and 40 years old with Graves disease. Source: peripheral blood mononuclear cells (PBMCs), taken at new diagnosis, from a patient treated with antithyroid drugs.

CDR3 residues: CASSLGQTTMNTEAFF. CDR3 DNA: TGTGCCAGCAGCTTAGGACAAACCACGATGAACACTGAAGCTTTCTTT. J is TRBJ1-1 and V is TRBV7-8; D unresolved. Germline V gene data show CDR1 as SGHVS and CDR2 as FQNEAQ. Trimming cost V 1 base and J 0 bases, with 12 bases left between them. The CDR3 is 16 residues long.